Sequencing of this TCR beta chain was carried out in a study of blood T cells in healthy people across ages. Study-wide points: Any conclusive comparison of naive versus antigen-experienced cells was prevented by using unsorted PBMCs. A greater number of naive CD4+ cells and higher diversity distinguished long-lived donors from aged donors. Per million T cells, TCR beta diversity dropped roughly linearly as age increased.

Through a sample-barcoded 5' primer and a J-beta primer mix, a second PCR was run for 7 to 11 cycles. Every sample returned 3 million or more CDR3-containing paired-end reads. TCRdb passed the 5' RACE reads through MiXCR, listing each CDR3 protein once. This sample yields around 620,000 distinct CDR3 sequences, of which 25% to 30% are seen a single time; approximately 17% belongs to the top ten. There are 13 residues in the CDR3. In germline, CDR1 is KGHSH, CDR2 LQKENI. This clonotype was counted between two and nine times. What it binds is not known. A junction end diverges from the germline sequence, so it may reflect a read error.

This clonotype was obtained from a woman aged 70-85 years in good health. This chain connects TRBV18 to TRBJ2-5; D assignment may be TRBD1 or TRBD2 (5 bases each). The assigned J gene may be wrong: the sequence end matches TRBJ2-7 better. The sequencing sample was made of blood. CDR3 bases: TGTGCCACCTCATTCGGGACGGGGAGCGAGCAGTACTTC. It specifies CATSFGTGSEQYF.